Listed below are T cell receptor beta chains from one sample, sequenced in a study of molecular identifiers for immune sequencing clone quantification. TCRdb called the PCR reads again in MiXCR, with one record for every CDR3 protein. The profile covers more than 300,000 distinct CDR3 sequences, with roughly 23% appearing a single time and roughly 0.8% taken by the ten largest. Sequencing input: naive CD8+ T cells from blood, with Jurkat cell RNA spiked in. These receptors came from a human donor in good health. Some libraries in this study had Jurkat cell RNA spiked in. The CDR3 runs from the conserved cysteine through the conserved F or W. The order of the fields is V gene, J gene, D gene, clone size, CDR3 DNA, CDR3 protein. The D gene is left open where the match is weak. Rows give clone size only sometimes, using once, few, many, or a class for an expanded clone.

v_call: TRBV29-1; j_call: TRBJ2-2; d_call: NA; clone_size: many; cdr3_nt: TGCAGCGTTGACAGGGCGTCCGGGGAGCTGTTTTTT; cdr3_aa: CSVDRASGELFF
v_call: TRBV30; j_call: TRBJ2-3; d_call: NA; clone_size: many; cdr3_nt: TGTGCCTGGACTTCAGGGGAGGATACGCAGTATTTT; cdr3_aa: CAWTSGEDTQYF
v_call: TRBV10-2; j_call: TRBJ1-1; d_call: TRBD1; clone_size: many; cdr3_nt: TGCGCCAGCAGGGCCGGGACAGGGGACACTGAAGCTTTCTTT; cdr3_aa: CASRAGTGDTEAFF
v_call: TRBV12-3/TRBV12-4; j_call: TRBJ2-3; d_call: NA; clone_size: many; cdr3_nt: TGTGCCAGCAGTTTCCCAAACACAGATACGCAGTATTTT; cdr3_aa: CASSFPNTDTQYF
v_call: TRBV6-2/TRBV6-3; j_call: TRBJ2-1; d_call: TRBD2; clone_size: few; cdr3_nt: TGTGCCAGCAGTTACTCGATAGGGCTAGCGGGGGGGCCGTCGGACAATGAGCAGTTCTTC; cdr3_aa: CASSYSIGLAGGPSDNEQFF
v_call: TRBV19; j_call: TRBJ2-7; d_call: NA; clone_size: many; cdr3_nt: TGTGCCAGTAGTGGGGACGACTCCTACGAGCAGTACTTC; cdr3_aa: CASSGDDSYEQYF
v_call: TRBV20-1; j_call: TRBJ2-3; d_call: TRBD2; clone_size: many; cdr3_nt: TGCAGTGCTAACCGGCGGGGGGCCACAAAAGCTCCCACAGTAGATACGCAGTATTTT; cdr3_aa: CSANRRGATKAPTVDTQYF
v_call: TRBV12-3/TRBV12-4; j_call: TRBJ2-1; d_call: TRBD1; clone_size: few; cdr3_nt: TGTGCCAGCAGCACCGGGACAGGGGTTGGCTACAATGAGCAGTTCTTC; cdr3_aa: CASSTGTGVGYNEQFF
v_call: TRBV24-1; j_call: TRBJ2-2; d_call: NA; clone_size: many; cdr3_nt: TGTGCCACCAGTGAATCCGGGGAGCTGTTTTTT; cdr3_aa: CATSESGELFF
v_call: TRBV5-4; j_call: TRBJ1-5; d_call: NA; clone_size: many; cdr3_nt: TGTGCCAGCAGCTACGGCCCGGGCTCTCAGCCCCAGCATTTT; cdr3_aa: CASSYGPGSQPQHF
v_call: TRBV7-8; j_call: TRBJ2-2; d_call: NA; clone_size: few; cdr3_nt: TGTGCCAGCAGCTCCACTAGACTGAACACCGGGGAGCTGTTTTTT; cdr3_aa: CASSSTRLNTGELFF
v_call: TRBV13; j_call: TRBJ1-5; d_call: TRBD1; clone_size: NA; cdr3_nt: TGTGCCAGCAGCAACAGGGGTCAGCCCCAGCATTTT; cdr3_aa: CASSNRGQPQHF
v_call: TRBV5-6; j_call: TRBJ1-1; d_call: TRBD1; clone_size: many; cdr3_nt: TGTGCCAGCAGCTCACAGGGGGCGAGAGCTATGGCCCTTATGAACACTGAAGCTTTCTTT; cdr3_aa: CASSSQGARAMALMNTEAFF
v_call: TRBV20-1; j_call: TRBJ1-5; d_call: NA; clone_size: many; cdr3_nt: TGCAGTGCTACCCCCGTGCAGGGAGGTGATCAGCCCCAGCATTTT; cdr3_aa: CSATPVQGGDQPQHF
v_call: TRBV9; j_call: TRBJ2-2; d_call: NA; clone_size: many; cdr3_nt: TGTGCCAGCAGCCCAGGGGAGGGGCTAGCGGTGAACACCGGGGAGCTGTTTTTT; cdr3_aa: CASSPGEGLAVNTGELFF
v_call: TRBV2; j_call: TRBJ1-2; d_call: NA; clone_size: many; cdr3_nt: TGTGCCAGCACCCCGACAGAAAACTATGGCTACACCTTC; cdr3_aa: CASTPTENYGYTF
v_call: TRBV7-9; j_call: TRBJ1-1; d_call: NA; clone_size: NA; cdr3_nt: TGTGCCAGCAGCCGGACAGCTGAGAACACTGAAGCTTTCTTT; cdr3_aa: CASSRTAENTEAFF
v_call: TRBV12-3/TRBV12-4; j_call: TRBJ2-3; d_call: TRBD1; clone_size: many; cdr3_nt: TGTGCCAGCAGAACCGCGGCAGGGGGTACGACAGATACGCAGTATTTT; cdr3_aa: CASRTAAGGTTDTQYF
v_call: TRBV19; j_call: TRBJ2-3; d_call: NA; clone_size: once; cdr3_nt: TGTGCCAGTTGTATCGTTGGCGGGGTTAGCACAGATACGCAGTATTTT; cdr3_aa: CASCIVGGVSTDTQYF
v_call: TRBV3-1; j_call: TRBJ1-1; d_call: NA; clone_size: NA; cdr3_nt: TGTGCCAGCAGCCTGATGTTGACTGAAGCTTTCTTT; cdr3_aa: CASSLMLTEAFF
v_call: TRBV14; j_call: TRBJ2-1; d_call: NA; clone_size: few; cdr3_nt: TGTGCCAGCAGCCAAGGGGTTTTAAATGAGCAGTTCTTC; cdr3_aa: CASSQGVLNEQFF
v_call: TRBV19; j_call: TRBJ1-1; d_call: NA; clone_size: many; cdr3_nt: TGTGCCAGTAGTATCTCACCGGACACTGAAGCTTTCTTT; cdr3_aa: CASSISPDTEAFF
v_call: TRBV7-9; j_call: TRBJ2-7; d_call: NA; clone_size: many; cdr3_nt: TGTGCCAGCAGCTTCCCGGACGCCAGCTACGAGCAGTACTTC; cdr3_aa: CASSFPDASYEQYF
v_call: TRBV11-3; j_call: TRBJ2-1; d_call: NA; clone_size: few; cdr3_nt: TGTGCCAGCAGCTTAGGGGACACGAATGAGCAGTTCTTC; cdr3_aa: CASSLGDTNEQFF
v_call: TRBV28; j_call: TRBJ1-1; d_call: NA; clone_size: NA; cdr3_nt: TGTGCCAGCTCACTGGGGGGGGCCGTTGAAGCTTTCTTT; cdr3_aa: CASSLGGAVEAFF
v_call: TRBV9; j_call: TRBJ2-1; d_call: TRBD2; clone_size: few; cdr3_nt: TGTGCCAGCAGCGCCCACTCTAGCGGGAGTAAAACCTACAATGAGCAGTTCTTC; cdr3_aa: CASSAHSSGSKTYNEQFF
v_call: TRBV11-2; j_call: TRBJ2-7; d_call: NA; clone_size: NA; cdr3_nt: TGTGCCAGCAGTTTAGTCGGGACAACCTACGAGCAGTACTTC; cdr3_aa: CASSLVGTTYEQYF
v_call: TRBV6-1; j_call: TRBJ2-3; d_call: TRBD2; clone_size: many; cdr3_nt: TGTGCCAGCAGTGAATCTCTATTAGCGGGGGGATACACAGATACGCAGTATTTT; cdr3_aa: CASSESLLAGGYTDTQYF
v_call: TRBV2; j_call: TRBJ1-1; d_call: NA; clone_size: many; cdr3_nt: TGTGCCAGCAGTGGGGACATGATGAACACTGAAGCTTTCTTT; cdr3_aa: CASSGDMMNTEAFF
v_call: TRBV10-2; j_call: TRBJ2-7; d_call: NA; clone_size: many; cdr3_nt: TGCGCCAGCAGTGACAGGGCCGCCTACGAGCAGTACTTC; cdr3_aa: CASSDRAAYEQYF
v_call: TRBV5-4; j_call: TRBJ2-1; d_call: NA; clone_size: many; cdr3_nt: TGTGCCAGCAGACAAGACACCTACAATGAGCAGTTCTTC; cdr3_aa: CASRQDTYNEQFF
v_call: TRBV7-9; j_call: TRBJ2-7; d_call: NA; clone_size: many; cdr3_nt: TGTGCCAGCAGCTTGGCCCATCCCTGGTCATACGAGCAGTACTTC; cdr3_aa: CASSLAHPWSYEQYF
v_call: TRBV28; j_call: TRBJ2-5; d_call: NA; clone_size: NA; cdr3_nt: TGTGCCAGCAGTTTTTCCGGCTTTGAGGTACAAGAGACCCAGTACTTC; cdr3_aa: CASSFSGFEVQETQYF
v_call: TRBV9; j_call: TRBJ2-7; d_call: TRBD2; clone_size: few; cdr3_nt: TGTGCCAGCAGCGAGGTGCCTAGCGGGAGGGCCAGCGAGCAGTACTTC; cdr3_aa: CASSEVPSGRASEQYF
v_call: TRBV28; j_call: TRBJ2-7; d_call: NA; clone_size: NA; cdr3_nt: TGTGCCAGCAGTCTGGTCCACTCCTACGAGCAGTACTTC; cdr3_aa: CASSLVHSYEQYF
v_call: TRBV2; j_call: TRBJ2-3; d_call: NA; clone_size: many; cdr3_nt: TGTGCCAGCAGTTTCACGACCCCGACGACAAGCACAGATACGCAGTATTTT; cdr3_aa: CASSFTTPTTSTDTQYF
v_call: TRBV27; j_call: TRBJ2-7; d_call: NA; clone_size: many; cdr3_nt: TGTGCCAGCAGCGCCGCCGGGGTCGAGCAGTACTTC; cdr3_aa: CASSAAGVEQYF
v_call: TRBV7-9; j_call: TRBJ1-1; d_call: NA; clone_size: few; cdr3_nt: TGTGCCAGCAGCCCCCCCCCCTGGGACACTGAAGCTTTCTTT; cdr3_aa: CASSPPPWDTEAFF
v_call: TRBV5-3; j_call: TRBJ2-7; d_call: TRBD1; clone_size: NA; cdr3_nt: TGTGCCAGCAGCCCGGGGACAGGGGCCCACGAGCTGTACTTC; cdr3_aa: CASSPGTGAHELYF
v_call: TRBV20-1; j_call: TRBJ2-7; d_call: TRBD2; clone_size: many; cdr3_nt: TGCAGTGCCCGCCCTCGGCGGGGGACCTACGAGCAGTACTTC; cdr3_aa: CSARPRRGTYEQYF
v_call: TRBV5-6; j_call: TRBJ2-3; d_call: NA; clone_size: many; cdr3_nt: TGTGCCAGCAGCTTTTGGGCGGGAATCGCAGATACGCAGTATTTT; cdr3_aa: CASSFWAGIADTQYF
v_call: TRBV21-1; j_call: TRBJ2-5; d_call: NA; clone_size: many; cdr3_nt: TGTGCCAGCAGCAAAGTTGTGAGGACAGAGACCCAGTACTTC; cdr3_aa: CASSKVVRTETQYF
v_call: TRBV12-3/TRBV12-4; j_call: TRBJ1-5; d_call: TRBD1; clone_size: many; cdr3_nt: TGTGCCAGCAGCAATACAGGGGTCGTCAATCAGCCCCAGCATTTT; cdr3_aa: CASSNTGVVNQPQHF
v_call: TRBV7-9; j_call: TRBJ2-2; d_call: NA; clone_size: few; cdr3_nt: TGTGCCAGCAGCTACCGGGTCTCGAACGCCGGGGAGCTGTTTTTT; cdr3_aa: CASSYRVSNAGELFF
v_call: TRBV29-1; j_call: TRBJ1-5; d_call: NA; clone_size: many; cdr3_nt: TGCAGCGTTGAAGTGGAAGATAGCAATCAGCCCCAGCATTTT; cdr3_aa: CSVEVEDSNQPQHF
v_call: TRBV12-3/TRBV12-4; j_call: TRBJ2-5; d_call: NA; clone_size: many; cdr3_nt: TGTGCCAGCAGTTTAGGAGGGTTAGAGACCCAGTACTTC; cdr3_aa: CASSLGGLETQYF
v_call: TRBV6-2/TRBV6-3; j_call: TRBJ2-5; d_call: NA; clone_size: many; cdr3_nt: TGTGCCAGCAGTTACTCGAGGCGCCAAGAGACCCAGTACTTC; cdr3_aa: CASSYSRRQETQYF